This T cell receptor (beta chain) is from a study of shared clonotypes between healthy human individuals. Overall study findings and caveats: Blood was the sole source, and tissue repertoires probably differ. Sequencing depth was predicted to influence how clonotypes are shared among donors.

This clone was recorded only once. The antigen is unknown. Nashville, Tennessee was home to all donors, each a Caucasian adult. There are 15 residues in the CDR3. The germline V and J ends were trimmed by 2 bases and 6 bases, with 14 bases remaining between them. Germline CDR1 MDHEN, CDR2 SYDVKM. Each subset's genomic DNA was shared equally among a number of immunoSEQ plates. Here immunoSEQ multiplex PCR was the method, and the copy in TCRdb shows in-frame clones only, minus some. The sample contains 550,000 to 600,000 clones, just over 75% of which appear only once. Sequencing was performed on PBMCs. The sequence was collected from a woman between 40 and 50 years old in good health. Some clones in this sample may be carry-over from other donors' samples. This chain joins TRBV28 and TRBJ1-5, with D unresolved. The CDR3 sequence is CASSLEAGPRQPQHF. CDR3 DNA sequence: TGTGCCAGCAGTTTAGAGGCAGGTCCGCGTCAGCCCCAGCATTTT.